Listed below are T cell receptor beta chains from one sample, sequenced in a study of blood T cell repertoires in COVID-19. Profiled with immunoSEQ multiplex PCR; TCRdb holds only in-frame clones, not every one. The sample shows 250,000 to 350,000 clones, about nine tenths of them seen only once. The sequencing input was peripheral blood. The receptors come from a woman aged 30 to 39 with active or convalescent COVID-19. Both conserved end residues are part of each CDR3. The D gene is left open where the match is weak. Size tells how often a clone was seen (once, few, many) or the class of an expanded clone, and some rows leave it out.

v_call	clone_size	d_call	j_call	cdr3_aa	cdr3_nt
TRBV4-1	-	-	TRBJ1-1	CASSLPGRTNTEAFF	TGCGCCAGCAGCCTCCCAGGCAGGACAAACACTGAAGCTTTCTTT
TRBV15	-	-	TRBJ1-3	CATSRDRATGNTIYF	TGTGCCACCAGCAGAGATCGCGCTACTGGAAACACCATATATTTT
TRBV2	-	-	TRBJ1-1	CASGRRIEAFF	TGTGCCAGCGGGAGGCGGATTGAAGCTTTCTTT
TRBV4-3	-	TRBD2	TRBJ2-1	CASSQDYGLAGAFGEFF	TGCGCCAGCAGCCAAGATTACGGACTAGCGGGGGCCTTCGGGGAGTTCTTC
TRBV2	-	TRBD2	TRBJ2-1	CASRPYSSGGPYNEQFF	TGTGCCAGCAGGCCTTATTCTAGCGGGGGCCCCTACAATGAGCAGTTCTTC
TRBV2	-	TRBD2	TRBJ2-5	CASSDGRGGDETQYF	TGTGCCAGCAGTGACGGGCGGGGGGGCGATGAGACCCAGTACTTC
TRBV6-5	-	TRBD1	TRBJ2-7	CASSRGQGQYEQYF	TGTGCCAGCAGCCGCGGACAGGGGCAATACGAGCAGTACTTC
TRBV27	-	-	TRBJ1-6	CASSNRLNSPLHF	TGTGCCAGCAGTAACAGGTTAAATTCACCCCTCCACTTT
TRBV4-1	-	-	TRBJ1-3	CASSQDLNRRGNTIYF	TGCGCCAGCAGCCAAGATCTGAACAGGCGGGGGAACACCATATATTTT
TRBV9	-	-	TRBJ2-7	CASKPRLGNLYEQYF	TGTGCCAGCAAACCTAGACTAGGGAACTTATACGAGCAGTACTTC
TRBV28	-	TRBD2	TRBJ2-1	CASSSLRTSGDYNEQFF	TGTGCCAGCAGTTCCCTTCGGACTAGCGGGGACTACAATGAGCAGTTCTTC
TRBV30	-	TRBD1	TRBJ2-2	CAGDRVNTGELFF	TGTGCCGGGGACAGGGTAAACACCGGGGAGCTGTTTTTT
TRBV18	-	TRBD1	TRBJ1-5	CASSSGTGASNQPQHF	TGTGCCAGCTCATCCGGGACAGGGGCTTCCAATCAGCCCCAGCATTTT
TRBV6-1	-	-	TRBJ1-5	CASSEPPDQPQHF	TGTGCCAGCAGTGAACCTCCGGATCAGCCCCAGCATTTT
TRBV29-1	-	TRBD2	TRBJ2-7	CSGLREGSYEQYF	TGCAGCGGCCTCAGGGAGGGGTCCTACGAGCAGTACTTC
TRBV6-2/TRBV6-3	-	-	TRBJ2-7	CASSYSGASEQYF	TGTGCCAGCAGTTACTCGGGGGCAAGCGAGCAGTACTTC
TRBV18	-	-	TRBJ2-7	CASSLTGQPTYEQYF	TGTGCCAGCTCACTAACAGGCCAACCCACCTACGAGCAGTACTTC
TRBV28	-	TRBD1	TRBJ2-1	CASSLSGQGRHEQFF	TGTGCCAGCAGCCTCTCGGGACAGGGAAGGCATGAGCAGTTCTTC
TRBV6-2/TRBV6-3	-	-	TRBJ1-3	CASSSGISGNTIYF	TGTGCCAGCAGCTCCGGGATCTCTGGAAACACCATATATTTT
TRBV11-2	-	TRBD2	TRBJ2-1	CASSARGGGSSYNEQFF	TGTGCCAGCAGCGCTCGGGGGGGCGGAAGCTCCTACAATGAGCAGTTCTTC
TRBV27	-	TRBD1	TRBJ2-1	CASSSDRDTYNEQFF	TGTGCCAGCAGTTCCGACAGGGACACCTACAATGAGCAGTTCTTC
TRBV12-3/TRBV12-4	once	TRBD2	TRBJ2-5	CASSLSGGETQYF	TGTGCCAGCAGTTTATCCGGGGGGGAGACCCAGTACTTC